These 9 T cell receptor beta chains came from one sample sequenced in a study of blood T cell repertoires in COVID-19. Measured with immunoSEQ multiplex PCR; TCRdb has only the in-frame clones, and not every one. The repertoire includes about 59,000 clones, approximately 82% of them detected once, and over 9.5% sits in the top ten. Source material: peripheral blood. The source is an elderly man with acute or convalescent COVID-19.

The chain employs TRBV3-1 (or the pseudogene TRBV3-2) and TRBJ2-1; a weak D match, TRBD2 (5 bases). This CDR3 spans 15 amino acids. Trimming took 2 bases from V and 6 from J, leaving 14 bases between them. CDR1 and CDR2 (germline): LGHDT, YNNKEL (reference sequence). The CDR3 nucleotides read TGTGCCAGCAGCCAACCGAAACTAGGATTCAATGAGCAGTTCTTC. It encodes CASSQPKLGFNEQFF.

DNA of the CDR3: TGTGCCAGCAGCGGCGACAGGGGGGCGGCTGGGGCCAACGTCCTGACTTTC. This encodes CASSGDRGAAGANVLTF. J is TRBJ2-6 and V is TRBV2; TRBD1 aligns across 9 bases. Looked up from germline, CDR1 is SNHLY and CDR2 is FYNNEI. The CDR3 has 17 amino acids. Unmatched junction bases numbered 8, after V lost 6 bases and J lost 2 bases.

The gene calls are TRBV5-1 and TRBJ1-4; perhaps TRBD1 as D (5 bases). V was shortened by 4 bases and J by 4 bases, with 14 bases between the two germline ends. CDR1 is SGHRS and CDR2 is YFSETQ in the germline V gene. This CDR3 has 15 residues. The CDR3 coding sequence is TGCGCCAGCAGCATAGGACAATCTAATAATGAAAAACTGTTTTTT. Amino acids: CASSIGQSNNEKLFF.

CDR3 coding DNA: TGTGCCAGTAGGGGGGGGGAAAACGAAAAACTGTTTTTT. Translation: CASRGGENEKLFF. The V and J genes are TRBV19 and TRBJ1-4; possibly TRBD1 for D (5 bases). In germline, CDR1 is LNHDA, CDR2 SQIVND (reference sequence). The ends were cut back, 6 bases at V and 8 bases at J, with 13 bases in the middle. This CDR3 is built from 13 residues. The full variable domain, its missing parts supplied by reference TRBV19 and TRBJ1-4, is DGGITQSPKYLFRKEGQNVTLSCEQNLNHDAMYWYRQDPGQGLRLIYYSQIVNDFQKGDIAEGYSVSREKKESFPLTVTSAQKNPTAFYLCASRGGENEKLFFGSGTQLSVL.

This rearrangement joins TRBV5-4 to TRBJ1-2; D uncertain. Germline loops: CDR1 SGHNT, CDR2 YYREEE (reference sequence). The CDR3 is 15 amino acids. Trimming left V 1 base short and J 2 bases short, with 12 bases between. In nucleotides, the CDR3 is TGTGCCAGCAGCTTGTCATCAGGCGGGAACTATGGCTACACCTTC. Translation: CASSLSSGGNYGYTF.

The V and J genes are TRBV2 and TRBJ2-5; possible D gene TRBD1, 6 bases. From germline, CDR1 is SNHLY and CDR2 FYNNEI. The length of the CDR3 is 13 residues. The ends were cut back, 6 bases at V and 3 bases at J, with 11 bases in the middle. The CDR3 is CASSRGEEETQYF. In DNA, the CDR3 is TGTGCCAGCAGCAGGGGTGAAGAAGAGACCCAGTACTTC.

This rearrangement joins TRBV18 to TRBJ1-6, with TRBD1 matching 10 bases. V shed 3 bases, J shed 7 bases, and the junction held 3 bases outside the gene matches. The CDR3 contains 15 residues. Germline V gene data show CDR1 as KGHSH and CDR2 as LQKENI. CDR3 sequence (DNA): TGTGCCAGCTCACCGACAGGGGGCTTAAATTCACCCCTCCACTTT. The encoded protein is CASSPTGGLNSPLHF.

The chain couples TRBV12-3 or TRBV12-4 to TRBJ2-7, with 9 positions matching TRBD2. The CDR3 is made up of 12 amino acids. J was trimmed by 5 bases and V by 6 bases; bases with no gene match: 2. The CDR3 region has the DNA TGTGCCAGCAGCAGGACTAGCGACGAGCAGTACTTC. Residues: CASSRTSDEQYF.

This CDR3 reads CATSDWTSGTQGELFF. CDR3 nucleotide sequence: TGTGCCACCAGTGATTGGACTAGCGGGACCCAAGGGGAGCTGTTTTTT. The chain carries TRBV24-1 and TRBJ2-2; the match to TRBD2 covers 12 bases. This CDR3 is 16 amino acids long. V shed 2 bases, J shed 8 bases, and the junction held 5 bases outside the gene matches. The germline V gene has CDR1 KGHDR and CDR2 SFDVKD.